This TCR beta chain was profiled in a study of T cells in localized non-small cell lung cancer. Study-wide results and limits: Adjacent lung held a median about 57 of the top 100 tumor clones. Adjacent uninvolved lung tissue had the highest T cell clonality, exceeding tumor. Prolonged overall survival went with higher T cell density in the blood.

The ends lost 2 bases at V and 1 base at J; junction bases unmatched: 7. Germline V lookup: CDR1 KGHSH, CDR2 LQKENI. The CDR3 is 17 residues long. About this clone: Its target is not known.

The method was immunoSEQ multiplex PCR; TCRdb's version includes in-frame clones alone and lacks a portion of them. This table holds around 50,000 clones, 70% to 90% found once. The source is a male donor at least 60 years old with stage III squamous cell lung carcinoma. The sequencing here drew on peripheral blood, taken before any cancer treatment. This chain links TRBV18 with TRBJ2-3; 9 nucleotides match TRBD1. CDR3 protein: CASSPVGTGFRTDTQYF. CDR3 DNA sequence: TGTGCCAGCTCACCAGTAGGGACAGGGTTTCGCACAGATACGCAGTATTTT. The variable domain in full, with the rest retrieved from reference TRBV18 and TRBJ2-3, is NAGVMQNPRHLVRRRGQEARLRCSPMKGHSHVYWYRQLPEEGLKFMVYLQKENIIDESGMPKERFSAEFPKEGPSILRIQQVVRGDSAAYFCASSPVGTGFRTDTQYFGPGTRLTVL.